This T cell receptor (beta chain) was profiled in a study of T cells in localized non-small cell lung cancer. Findings and caveats of the study: Paired adjacent lung recovered a median approximately 57 of the top 100 tumor clones.

This clone has just a few counts. What it recognizes is unknown. Method: immunoSEQ multiplex PCR; TCRdb's copy keeps in-frame clones and lacks some. The data show roughly 1,400 clones, roughly 30% seen once. The CDR3 has 15 amino acids. Looked up from germline, CDR1 is SGDLS and CDR2 is YYNGEE. V shed 5 bases and J 7 bases; nucleotides not matched to a gene: 11. The clonotype comes from a man between 40 and 69 years old with stage I lung adenocarcinoma. Specimen: normal lung tissue next to the tumor, collected before any cancer treatment. The chain links TRBV9 to TRBJ2-1; 8 bases match TRBD1. CDR3 residues: CASSDATGVTNEQFF. The CDR3 nucleotides are TGTGCCAGCAGTGATGCGACAGGGGTAACGAATGAGCAGTTCTTC.